A single sample is the source of the 19 T cell receptor beta chains below, sequenced in a study of blood T cell repertoires in COVID-19. TCRdb's copy holds only in-frame clones and misses some; the assay was immunoSEQ multiplex PCR. This table has about 190,000 clones, 70% to 90% appearing once. Sequencing was performed on peripheral blood. These receptors originate from a man aged 60 to 75 with active or convalescent COVID-19.

The rearrangement joins TRBV6-1 to TRBJ2-2, with a weak D call TRBD1 (6 bases). Per germline, CDR1 MNHNS and CDR2 SASEGT. The CDR3 covers 15 residues. Trimming took 2 bases from V and 5 from J, leaving 12 bases between them. The CDR3 DNA reads as TGTGCCAGCAGTGAACAGGGGTTCTTTACCGGGGAGCTGTTTTTT. This codes for CASSEQGFFTGELFF.

This chain connects TRBV9 to TRBJ2-3; possibly TRBD1 for D (6 bases). The germline V gene has CDR1 SGDLS and CDR2 YYNGEE. The CDR3 is 15 amino acids. Trimming cost V 0 bases and J 8 bases, with 16 bases left between them. CDR3 DNA: TGTGCCAGCAGCGTAGTGTGGGGGCCGGATAGTACGCAGTATTTT. The encoded protein is CASSVVWGPDSTQYF.

The V gene is TRBV7-8, the J gene TRBJ1-4; TRBD1 matches at 7 bases. This CDR3 comprises 16 residues. V was clipped by 5 bases and J by 0 bases; unmatched bases: 6. CDR1 and CDR2 from the germline V gene are SGHVS and FQNEAQ. The CDR3 nucleotides read TGTGCCAGCAGCGAGGGGGCGGGTGCAACTAATGAAAAACTGTTTTTT. This codes for CASSEGAGATNEKLFF.

The J gene is TRBJ1-2, the V gene TRBV14; 7 nucleotides match TRBD1. CDR3 length equals 14 residues. The trim removed 1 base at V and 4 bases at J, leaving 3 bases unmatched. Germline V gene lookup returns CDR1 SGHDN and CDR2 FVKESK. CDR3 sequence: CASSQGQGVYGYTF. The CDR3 DNA reads TGTGCCAGCAGCCAAGGGCAGGGGGTCTATGGCTACACCTTC.

The chain joins TRBV19 to TRBJ1-5; 8 bases agree with TRBD1. CDR1 LNHDA and CDR2 SQIVND come from the germline V gene (reference sequence). Trimming at V came to 4 bases and at J to 1 base, leaving 6 bases not matched to a gene. The CDR3 totals 16 residues. CDR3 loop: CASSTRTGTSNQPQHF. The CDR3 region has the DNA TGTGCCAGTAGTACCCGGACAGGGACAAGCAATCAGCCCCAGCATTTT.

J is TRBJ1-2 and V is TRBV6-1; D not certain. V was pared by 1 base and J by 5 bases, with 8 bases between. From germline, CDR1 is MNHNS and CDR2 SASEGT. This CDR3 comprises 13 residues. The CDR3 reads CASSEVAIYGYTF. The CDR3 DNA is TGTGCCAGCAGTGAAGTGGCAATATATGGCTACACCTTC.

V and J are TRBV30 and TRBJ1-5; maybe TRBD1 (5 bases). V was shortened by 5 bases and J by 1 base, with 9 bases between the two germline ends. Looked up from germline, CDR1 is GTSNPN and CDR2 is SVGIG (reference sequence). The CDR3 is 13 residues long. The CDR3 here is CAWSYRSNQPQHF. CDR3 coding DNA: TGTGCCTGGTCCTACAGGAGCAATCAGCCCCAGCATTTT.

The V gene is TRBV9, the J gene TRBJ2-5; perhaps TRBD1 as D (6 bases). The CDR3 runs 15 residues. The germline V gene encodes CDR1 SGDLS and CDR2 YYNGEE. With 3 bases removed from V and 5 bases from J, the gap between germline ends came to 17 bases. DNA of the CDR3: TGTGCCAGCAGCGGGGACATCGGGATCGTTGAGACCCAGTACTTC. Translating gives CASSGDIGIVETQYF.

The V gene is TRBV5-1, the J gene TRBJ2-5; the D gene is possibly TRBD2 (5 bases). The germline V gene has CDR1 SGHRS and CDR2 YFSETQ. V gave up 1 base and J gave up 4 bases, with 8 bases separating them. The CDR3 extends over 13 amino acids. This chain's CDR3 is CASSLRSGETQYF. Here the CDR3 DNA reads TGCGCCAGCAGCTTGAGGAGCGGAGAGACCCAGTACTTC.

The rearrangement joins TRBV6-5 to TRBJ2-7; 7 bases align to TRBD2. The CDR3 has 14 residues. Germline V CDR1 and CDR2: MNHEY, SVGAGI. The trim removed 6 bases at V and 9 bases at J, leaving 14 bases unmatched. The CDR3 protein is CASRPREGRHGQYF. The CDR3 nucleotides read TGTGCCAGCAGACCCAGGGAGGGACGCCACGGGCAGTACTTC.

The rearrangement joins TRBV2 to TRBJ1-1; a weak D match, TRBD1 (5 bases). Germline lookup yields CDR1 SNHLY and CDR2 FYNNEI. V shed 0 bases and J shed 4 bases, with 18 bases lying between them. The CDR3 has 17 residues. CDR3 DNA: TGTGCCAGCAGTGAAGCGCAGTCAGGGTGGGGTAGCACTGAAGCTTTCTTT. Residues: CASSEAQSGWGSTEAFF.

This chain uses TRBV19 with TRBJ1-5; TRBD1 aligns across 7 bases. The CDR3 spans 16 residues. The ends lost 8 bases at V and 0 bases at J; junction bases unmatched: 10. Germline V gene lookup returns CDR1 LNHDA and CDR2 SQIVND (reference sequence). The CDR3 nucleotides read TGTGCCAGTGGATCCGGGACAGTCTATAGCAATCAGCCCCAGCATTTT. Amino acids: CASGSGTVYSNQPQHF.

The chain recombines TRBV5-1 with TRBJ1-1; 9 positions match TRBD1. Trimming cost V 3 bases and J 3 bases; bases outside gene matches: 6. CDR3 length: 15 amino acids. Germline-derived CDR1 and CDR2 are SGHRS and YFSETQ. CDR3 bases: TGCGCCAGCAGCTGGGGACAGGGCTGGGACACTGAAGCTTTCTTT. Translation: CASSWGQGWDTEAFF.

The chain carries TRBV6-5 and TRBJ2-7; possible D gene TRBD1, 6 bases. The CDR3 covers 13 residues. Germline V CDR1 and CDR2: MNHEY, SVGAGI. Trimming took off 11 bases at V and 2 bases at J, with 16 bases between the two ends. CDR3 region: CAARDTRTYEQYF. CDR3 sequence (DNA): TGTGCCGCCCGGGACACACGAACCTACGAGCAGTACTTC.

Remarks on this clone: Distinct nucleotide sequences in the sample also encode this CDR3. V is TRBV9 and J is TRBJ2-1, with 9 nucleotides matching TRBD2. Germline V gene lookup returns CDR1 SGDLS and CDR2 YYNGEE. The CDR3 consists of 15 residues. V dropped 2 bases and J dropped 1; count of bases not matched to a gene: 1. The CDR3 sequence: CASSVSGGSYNEQFF. The DNA for the CDR3 is TGTGCCAGCAGCGTTAGCGGGGGATCCTACAATGAGCAGTTCTTC.

This clone was picked up one time. V gene TRBV18 combines with J gene TRBJ2-3; maybe TRBD1 (6 bases). The V end lost 4 bases, the J end lost 5 bases, and 13 bases lay between the germline ends. This CDR3 has 14 residues. The V gene's germline CDR1 is KGHSH and CDR2 LQKENI. The CDR3 here is CASSLQQGGDTQYF. CDR3 nucleotide sequence: TGTGCCAGCTCACTTCAACAGGGTGGAGATACGCAGTATTTT.

The chain uses TRBV7-9 and TRBJ2-2; perhaps TRBD1 as D (5 bases). The CDR3 extends over 14 amino acids. V lost 5 bases, J lost 6 bases, and 13 bases lay in between. Germline CDR1 SEHNR, CDR2 FQNEAQ (reference sequence). CDR3 protein: CASSGSRVAGELFF. The CDR3 nucleotides read TGTGCCAGCAGCGGCTCCAGGGTTGCCGGGGAGCTGTTTTTT.

This clone showed up just a few times. This sequence joins TRBV2 and TRBJ1-2, with no clear D. This CDR3 spans 15 amino acids. Trimming left V 0 bases short and J 2 bases short, with 10 bases between. Germline CDR1 reads SNHLY; CDR2 reads FYNNEI. The CDR3 is CASSEARSFNYGYTF. DNA of the CDR3: TGTGCCAGCAGTGAAGCGCGGTCTTTCAACTATGGCTACACCTTC.

The chain employs TRBV6-6 and TRBJ1-1, with D tentatively TRBD1 (6 bases). There are 15 residues in the CDR3. V was cut by 0 bases and J by 2 bases, with 10 bases left in between. Germline V gene sequence: CDR1 MNHNY, CDR2 SVGAGI (reference sequence). The CDR3 spells CASSYSRGGNTEAFF. CDR3 bases: TGTGCCAGCAGTTACTCCAGGGGCGGAAACACTGAAGCTTTCTTT.